This T cell receptor beta chain was documented in a study of vaccination and CD4 T cells after COVID-19. Study background: Each individual in the study obtained two doses of BNT162b2 or mRNA-1273 vaccine. Taking of post-vaccine samples occurred a median around 72 days after dose two (range 14 to 241).

The Oncomine TCR Beta short-read assay generated sequence data from the DNA of cultured CD4+ T cells. A single record per CDR3 protein comes from TCRdb applying MiXCR to the PCR reads. The repertoire has under 5,000 distinct CDR3 sequences, less than 45% of them found once; the top ten carry around 50%. Study conclusions and caveats: It was found that, in convalescent patients, 304 of 307 vaccine-specific clones were spike mono-reactive.

As for treatment: roughly 10-day PBMC culture with coronavirus spike peptide pools or control peptides (ViraFEST assay). Germline V lookup: CDR1 DFQATT, CDR2 SNEGSKA (reference sequence). The CDR3 runs 15 residues. The ends lost 6 bases at V and 3 bases at J; junction bases unmatched: 9. A remark on this clonotype: Antigen specificity is unknown.

The source material was CD4+ T cells from blood, cultured in vitro, sampled after SARS-CoV-2 vaccination. The genes are TRBV20-1 and TRBJ2-3; 10 positions match TRBD1. This receptor was obtained from a human donor who had recovered from COVID-19. In nucleotides, the CDR3 is TGCAGTGCAAGGGGACAGGGGATGAAAACAGATACGCAGTATTTT. Translated, it gives CSARGQGMKTDTQYF.